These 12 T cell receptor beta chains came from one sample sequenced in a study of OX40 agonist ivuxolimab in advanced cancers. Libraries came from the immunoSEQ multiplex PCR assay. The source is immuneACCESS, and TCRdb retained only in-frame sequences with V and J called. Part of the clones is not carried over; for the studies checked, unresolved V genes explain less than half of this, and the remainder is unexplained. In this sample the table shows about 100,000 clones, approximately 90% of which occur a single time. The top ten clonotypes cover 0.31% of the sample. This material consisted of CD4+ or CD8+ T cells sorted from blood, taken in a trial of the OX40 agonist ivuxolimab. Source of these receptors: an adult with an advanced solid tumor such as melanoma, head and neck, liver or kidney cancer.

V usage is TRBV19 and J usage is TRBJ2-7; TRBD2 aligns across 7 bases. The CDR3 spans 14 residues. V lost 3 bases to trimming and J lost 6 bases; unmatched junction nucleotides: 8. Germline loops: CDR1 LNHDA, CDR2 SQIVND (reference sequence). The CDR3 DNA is TGTGCCAGTAGTATGAGGGCGGGAGTATCCGAGCAGTACTTC. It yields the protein CASSMRAGVSEQYF.

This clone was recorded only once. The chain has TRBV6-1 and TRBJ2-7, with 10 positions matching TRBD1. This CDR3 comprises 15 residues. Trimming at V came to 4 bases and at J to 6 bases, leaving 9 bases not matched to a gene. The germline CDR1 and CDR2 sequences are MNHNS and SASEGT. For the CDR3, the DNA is TGTGCCAGCAGTGCCCAGGGACAGGGGATCTCCGAGCAGTACTTC. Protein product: CASSAQGQGISEQYF.

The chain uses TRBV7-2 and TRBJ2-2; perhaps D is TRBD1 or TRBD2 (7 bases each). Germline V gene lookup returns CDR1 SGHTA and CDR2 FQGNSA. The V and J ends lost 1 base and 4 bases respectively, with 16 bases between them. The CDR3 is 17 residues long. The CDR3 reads CASSLVGGGSGTGELFF. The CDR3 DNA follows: TGTGCCAGCAGCTTAGTAGGGGGCGGGAGTGGCACCGGGGAGCTGTTTTTT.

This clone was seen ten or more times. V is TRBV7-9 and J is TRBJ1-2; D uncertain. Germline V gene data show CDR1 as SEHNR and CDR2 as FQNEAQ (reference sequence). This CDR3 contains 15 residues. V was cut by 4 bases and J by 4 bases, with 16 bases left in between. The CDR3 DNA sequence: TGTGCCAGCAGCTCGTCTCAACTCTTGGGCTATGGCTACACCTTC. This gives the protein CASSSSQLLGYGYTF.

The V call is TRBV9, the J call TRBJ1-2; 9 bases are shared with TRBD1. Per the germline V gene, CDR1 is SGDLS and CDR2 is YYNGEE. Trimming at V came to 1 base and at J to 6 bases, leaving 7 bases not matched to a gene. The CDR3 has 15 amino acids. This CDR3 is CASSVTGQGTDGYTF. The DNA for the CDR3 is TGTGCCAGCAGCGTAACGGGACAGGGAACGGATGGCTACACCTTC. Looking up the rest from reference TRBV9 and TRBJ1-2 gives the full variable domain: DSGVTQTPKHLITATGQRVTLRCSPRSGDLSVYWYQQSLDQGLQFLIQYYNGEERAKGNILERFSAQQFPDLHSELNLSSLELGDSALYFCASSVTGQGTDGYTFGSGTRLTVV.

Written as DNA, the CDR3 is TGCAGGGGGGGTCGCGCAGATACGCAGTATTTT. Translation: CRGGRADTQYF. The genes are TRBV20-1 and TRBJ2-3; D perhaps matches TRBD2 (6 bases). The CDR3 is made up of 11 amino acids. From germline, CDR1 is DFQATT and CDR2 SNEGSKA (reference sequence).

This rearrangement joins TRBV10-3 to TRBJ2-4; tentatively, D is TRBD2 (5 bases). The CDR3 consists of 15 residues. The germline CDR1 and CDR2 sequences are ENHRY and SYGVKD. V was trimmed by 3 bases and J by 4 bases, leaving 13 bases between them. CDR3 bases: TGTGCCATCAGTGATTCCGGGATACGGAAAAACATTCAGTACTTC. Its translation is CAISDSGIRKNIQYF.

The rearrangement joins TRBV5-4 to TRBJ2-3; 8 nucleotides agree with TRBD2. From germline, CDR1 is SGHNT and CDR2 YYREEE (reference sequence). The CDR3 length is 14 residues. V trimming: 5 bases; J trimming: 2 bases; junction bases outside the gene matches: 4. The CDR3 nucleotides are TGTGCCAGCAGGGTAGCGGGGCCCACAGATACGCAGTATTTT. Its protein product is CASRVAGPTDTQYF.

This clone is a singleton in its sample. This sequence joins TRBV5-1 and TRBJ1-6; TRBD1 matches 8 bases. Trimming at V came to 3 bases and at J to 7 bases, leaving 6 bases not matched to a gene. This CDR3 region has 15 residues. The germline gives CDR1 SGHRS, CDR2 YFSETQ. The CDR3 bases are TGCGCCAGCAGCTCCAGACAGGGGCTAAATTCACCCCTCCACTTT. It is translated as CASSSRQGLNSPLHF.

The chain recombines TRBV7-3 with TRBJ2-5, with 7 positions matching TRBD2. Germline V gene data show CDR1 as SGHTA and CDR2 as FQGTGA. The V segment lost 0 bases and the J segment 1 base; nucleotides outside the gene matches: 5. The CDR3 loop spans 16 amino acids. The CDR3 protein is CASSLTSSGIQETQYF. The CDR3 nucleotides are TGTGCCAGCAGCTTAACCTCTAGCGGTATCCAAGAGACCCAGTACTTC.

The DNA of the CDR3 is TGTGCCAGCAGGACACAGGGTGATACGCAGTATTTT. Translating gives CASRTQGDTQYF. V and J are TRBV6-5 and TRBJ2-3; TRBD1 might be the D (6 bases). Germline V CDR1 and CDR2: MNHEY, SVGAGI. V lost 6 bases and J lost 6, with 10 bases in between. This CDR3 comprises 12 residues.

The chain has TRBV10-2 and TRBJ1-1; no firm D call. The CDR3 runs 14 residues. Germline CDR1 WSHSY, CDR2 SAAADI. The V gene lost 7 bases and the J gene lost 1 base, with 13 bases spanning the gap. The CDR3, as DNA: TGCGCCAGCAAAGCGGGAGGTGGGAACACTGAAGCTTTCTTT. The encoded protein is CASKAGGGNTEAFF.